A selection of T cell receptor beta chains follows, all from one sample in a study of blood T cell repertoires in COVID-19. Method: immunoSEQ multiplex PCR; TCRdb's copy keeps in-frame clones and lacks some. The sample includes 290,000 or so clones, roughly 85% of them seen just once. The material sequenced was PBMCs or T cells enriched from blood (not recorded which). The receptor source for this set is a man aged 35 to 55 who had been exposed to COVID-19. The CDR3 runs from the conserved cysteine through the conserved F or W. A D gene is named only where the DNA matches it firmly. Some rows have no size entry. The others give once, few or many, or a class for an expanded clone.

clone_size j_call d_call v_call cdr3_aa cdr3_nt
- TRBJ2-1 - TRBV7-9 CASHIGGYYNEQFF TGTGCCAGCCATATCGGGGGTTACTACAATGAGCAGTTCTTC
- TRBJ1-1 - TRBV11-1 CASSLCGFQDAFF TGTGCCAGCAGCTTATGCGGGTTTCAGGACGCTTTCTTT
- TRBJ2-1 TRBD2 TRBV19 CASSHSVGGPSGEQFF TGTGCCAGTAGTCATTCGGTGGGAGGGCCCTCGGGTGAGCAGTTCTTC
- TRBJ1-3 - TRBV6-1 CASSEGTDKHTIYF TGTGCCAGCAGTGAAGGGACAGATAAACACACCATATATTTT
- TRBJ2-3 - TRBV30 CAWRRRRITDTQYF TGTGCCTGGAGACGGAGAAGGATCACAGATACGCAGTATTTT
- TRBJ1-2 - TRBV25-1 CASSDSARGGGGYTF TGTGCCAGCAGTGATTCGGCCAGGGGCGGGGGTGGCTACACCTTC
- TRBJ2-1 TRBD2 TRBV11-3 CASSKRGTYNEQFF TGTGCCAGCAGCAAGCGGGGGACCTACAATGAGCAGTTCTTC
- TRBJ1-2 - TRBV20-1 CSAGGSYGYTF TGCAGTGCAGGAGGGAGCTATGGCTACACCTTC
- TRBJ2-2 - TRBV27 CASSFEGPGELFF TGTGCCAGCAGTTTCGAGGGTCCCGGGGAGCTGTTTTTT
- TRBJ1-2 - TRBV28 CASSSGGTNYGYTF TGTGCCAGCAGTTCGGGGGGGACTAACTATGGCTACACCTTC
- TRBJ2-7 - TRBV20-1 CSASIIDEQYF TGCAGTGCTAGTATAATAGACGAGCAGTACTTC
- TRBJ2-6 - TRBV5-4 CASAEGGTPGANVLTF TGTGCCAGCGCCGAGGGGGGGACCCCTGGGGCCAACGTCCTGACTTTC
many TRBJ1-1 TRBD1 TRBV18 CASSPSGGSTEAFF TGTGCCAGCTCACCTTCAGGGGGAAGTACTGAAGCTTTCTTT
- TRBJ2-7 TRBD2 TRBV7-9 CASSLSSGGRAF TGTGCCAGCAGCTTATCTTCGGGCGGGAGAGCATTC
few TRBJ1-1 - TRBV2 CASSDLRFTEAFF TGTGCCAGCAGTGATCTTCGGTTTACTGAAGCTTTCTTT
- TRBJ1-2 - TRBV30 CAWTTVDYGYTF TGTGCCTGGACAACAGTAGACTATGGCTACACCTTC
- TRBJ2-4 - TRBV15 CATSSVNIQYF TGTGCCACCAGCTCGGTAAACATTCAGTACTTC
- TRBJ1-5 - TRBV21-1 CATIYTHRVRFGRNQPQHF TGTGCCACCATATACACCCACAGGGTGCGGTTTGGCCGGAATCAGCCCCAGCATTTT
- TRBJ2-1 - TRBV19 CASSHNTISGNEQFF TGTGCCAGTAGCCACAATACCATATCCGGGAATGAGCAGTTCTTC
- TRBJ2-2 TRBD1 TRBV7-9 CASSGTGRLELFF TGTGCCAGCAGCGGGACAGGGCGCCTAGAGCTGTTTTTT
- TRBJ1-2 - TRBV7-9 CASSPPGRGYTF TGTGCCAGCAGCCCCCCCGGGAGAGGCTACACCTTC
- TRBJ1-5 - TRBV9 CASSVGELQPQHF TGTGCCAGCAGCGTAGGAGAATTACAGCCCCAGCATTTT
- TRBJ2-2 - TRBV3-1/TRBV3-2 CASKHRAVAGELFF TGTGCCAGCAAACACAGGGCCGTGGCGGGGGAGCTGTTTTTT
- TRBJ2-7 TRBD1 TRBV4-2 CASSQERRQGAYEQYF TGTGCCAGCAGCCAAGAACGTCGGCAGGGGGCTTACGAGCAGTACTTC
- TRBJ2-7 - TRBV5-6 CASSLVGSSPEQYF TGTGCCAGCAGCTTGGTCGGGAGTTCCCCCGAGCAGTACTTC
few TRBJ1-4 - TRBV7-6 CASSFTLDSATNEKLFF TGTGCCAGCAGCTTTACGCTAGATAGTGCAACTAATGAAAAACTGTTTTTT
- TRBJ1-1 TRBD1 TRBV4-2 CASSQRSTGLNTEAFF TGTGCCAGCAGCCAAAGGTCGACAGGGCTGAACACTGAAGCTTTCTTT
few TRBJ1-5 - TRBV28 CASSLQGNQPQHF TGTGCCAGCAGTTTACAGGGTAATCAGCCCCAGCATTTT